Detailed here is one TCR beta chain. Its target is not known. The junction and the germline gene differ at one end; a read error may be behind it. Assay: immunoSEQ multiplex PCR; the TCRdb copy retains only in-frame clones and omits some. The table has about 5,300 clones, around 84% seen once. The length of the CDR3 is 11 residues. Germline CDR1 is DFQATT and CDR2 is SNEGSKA (reference sequence). These data originate in a study of chemoradiotherapy in HPV16-positive cancers. Repeated repertoire sampling spanned the course of chemoradiotherapy. Study observations and caveats: Candidate HPV-specific clones and E7-related TCR motifs grew in tumor during treatment.

The receptor's source is a human donor with HPV-associated anogenital cancer. This chain connects TRBV20-1 to TRBJ2-3; D unresolved. This sample comprised tumor tissue, obtained from a patient who underwent chemoradiotherapy. Here the CDR3 reads CSGRLTDTQYF. For the CDR3, the DNA is TGCAGTGGTAGACTCACAGATACGCAGTATTTT.